This TCR beta chain came from a study of T cells in Graves' hyperthyroidism and ophthalmopathy. The CDR3 runs 11 residues. CDR1 is SQVTM and CDR2 is ANQGSEA in the germline V gene. Trimming at V came to 7 bases and at J to 8 bases, leaving 7 bases not matched to a gene. Diagnoses rested on clinical symptoms, serum thyroxine and TRAb, thyroid ultrasound and orbital computed tomography. Whole-study results and caveats: Blood held most thyroid clonotypes expanded above 0.001 frequency. The model anticipated ophthalmopathy a median around six months pre-onset.

As to this clonotype: Its antigen is undetermined.

Amplified regions were TCR beta CDR3 sequences from RNA transcripts. First-round RT-PCR targeting the TCR CDR3 was performed with the HTBI primer set. MiXCR, run by TCRdb on the multiplex PCR reads, gives a single entry per CDR3 protein. This table has 450,000 to 700,000 distinct CDR3 sequences, about half appearing once. The rearrangement joins TRBV29-1 to TRBJ1-1; 7 nucleotides agree with TRBD1. This TCR derives from an adult woman with Graves' disease, either hyperthyroidism or ophthalmopathy (not recorded which). Input material: peripheral blood or thyroid tissue (not recorded which). CDR3 residues: CSGTGPREAFF. In DNA form, the CDR3 reads TGCAGCGGGACAGGTCCACGGGAAGCTTTCTTT.